Listed below are T cell receptor beta chains from one sample, sequenced in a study of identical twins. Via MiXCR, TCRdb re-called the 5' RACE reads, giving one row per CDR3 protein. The table includes some 590,000 distinct CDR3 sequences, roughly 9.5% detected once. The sample was also reused in another study, on yellow fever vaccine responses in identical twins.

Material for sequencing was PBMCs. These receptor sequences come from a woman under 30 in good health. Each CDR3 is given with its conserved first and last residue. Fields, in order: V gene, J gene, clone size, D gene, CDR3 protein, CDR3 DNA. D genes are given only for firm matches. A clone size is listed for some rows: how often the clone was seen (once, few, many), or a class if it is expanded.

V gene: TRBV28; J gene: TRBJ2-6; clone size: NA; D gene: NA; CDR3 protein: CASSLLGETGANVLTF; CDR3 DNA: TGTGCCAGCAGTTTATTGGGCGAGACTGGGGCCAACGTCCTGACTTTC
V gene: TRBV5-1; J gene: TRBJ2-7; clone size: many; D gene: TRBD2; CDR3 protein: CASSLETSGGIYEQYF; CDR3 DNA: TGCGCCAGCAGCTTGGAGACTAGCGGGGGGATCTACGAGCAGTACTTC
V gene: TRBV7-6; J gene: TRBJ2-2; clone size: few; D gene: NA; CDR3 protein: CASSLVSGHTNTGELFF; CDR3 DNA: TGTGCCAGCAGCTTAGTGTCAGGGCACACAAACACCGGGGAGCTGTTTTTT
V gene: TRBV4-1; J gene: TRBJ2-3; clone size: NA; D gene: TRBD1; CDR3 protein: CASSPPRGQGIDTQYF; CDR3 DNA: TGCGCCAGCAGCCCCCCTAGGGGACAGGGTATAGATACGCAGTATTTT
V gene: TRBV6-2/TRBV6-3; J gene: TRBJ1-1; clone size: many; D gene: NA; CDR3 protein: CASSYSPVTEAFF; CDR3 DNA: TGTGCCAGCAGTTACTCCCCCGTCACTGAAGCTTTCTTT
V gene: TRBV7-9; J gene: TRBJ1-6; clone size: few; D gene: TRBD1; CDR3 protein: CASSLGTGYSPLHF; CDR3 DNA: TGTGCCAGCAGCTTAGGGACAGGATATTCACCCCTCCACTTT
V gene: TRBV5-1; J gene: TRBJ2-7; clone size: many; D gene: NA; CDR3 protein: CASSFQGLEQYF; CDR3 DNA: TGCGCCAGCAGCTTTCAGGGCCTCGAGCAGTACTTC
V gene: TRBV2; J gene: TRBJ2-1; clone size: many; D gene: TRBD2; CDR3 protein: CASNSREGQGEQFF; CDR3 DNA: TGTGCCAGCAATTCCCGGGAGGGCCAGGGTGAGCAGTTCTTC
V gene: TRBV4-1; J gene: TRBJ2-2; clone size: few; D gene: TRBD2; CDR3 protein: CASSQVPGGYTGELFF; CDR3 DNA: TGCGCCAGCAGCCAAGTTCCGGGAGGTTATACCGGGGAGCTGTTTTTT
V gene: TRBV7-3; J gene: TRBJ2-2; clone size: NA; D gene: NA; CDR3 protein: CASSLSATNTGELFF; CDR3 DNA: TGTGCCAGCAGCTTATCAGCGACGAACACCGGGGAGCTGTTTTTT
V gene: TRBV9; J gene: TRBJ2-5; clone size: many; D gene: NA; CDR3 protein: CASSPKTRWETQYF; CDR3 DNA: TGTGCCAGCAGCCCCAAGACCCGATGGGAGACCCAGTACTTC
V gene: TRBV28; J gene: TRBJ2-3; clone size: NA; D gene: NA; CDR3 protein: CASSTLPKKADTQYF; CDR3 DNA: TGTGCCAGCAGCACCTTACCTAAAAAGGCAGATACGCAGTATTTT
V gene: TRBV29-1; J gene: TRBJ2-1; clone size: many; D gene: NA; CDR3 protein: CSVDPGTPFF; CDR3 DNA: TGCAGCGTTGACCCCGGGACGCCGTTCTTC
V gene: TRBV25-1; J gene: TRBJ2-5; clone size: many; D gene: NA; CDR3 protein: CASSDEWNQETQYF; CDR3 DNA: TGTGCCAGCAGTGATGAGTGGAATCAAGAGACCCAGTACTTC
V gene: TRBV18; J gene: TRBJ2-1; clone size: NA; D gene: NA; CDR3 protein: CASSPRGRLVIDEQFF; CDR3 DNA: TGTGCCAGCTCACCACGGGGGAGACTAGTTATCGATGAGCAGTTCTTC
V gene: TRBV20-1; J gene: TRBJ2-3; clone size: NA; D gene: NA; CDR3 protein: CSARDRVQNTDTQYF; CDR3 DNA: TGCAGTGCTAGAGATCGGGTCCAGAACACAGATACGCAGTATTTT
V gene: TRBV27; J gene: TRBJ2-7; clone size: few; D gene: NA; CDR3 protein: CASSLRDLGALYF; CDR3 DNA: TGTGCCAGCAGTTTACGGGACCTCGGGGCGTTGTACTTC
V gene: TRBV9; J gene: TRBJ1-1; clone size: NA; D gene: NA; CDR3 protein: CASSNPAGMGAAFF; CDR3 DNA: TGTGCCAGCAGCAATCCGGCAGGGATGGGGGCAGCTTTCTTT
V gene: TRBV13; J gene: TRBJ2-6; clone size: many; D gene: NA; CDR3 protein: CASSLDTRTAGANVLTF; CDR3 DNA: TGTGCCAGCAGCTTAGACACTCGGACAGCTGGGGCCAACGTCCTGACTTTC
V gene: TRBV7-2; J gene: TRBJ2-7; clone size: many; D gene: TRBD1; CDR3 protein: CASSRRQGDYEQYF; CDR3 DNA: TGTGCCAGCAGCCGCCGACAGGGAGACTACGAGCAGTACTTC
V gene: TRBV5-1; J gene: TRBJ2-4; clone size: NA; D gene: TRBD2; CDR3 protein: CASSLELAGGAGGIQYF; CDR3 DNA: TGCGCCAGCAGCTTGGAGTTAGCGGGGGGGGCCGGAGGCATTCAGTACTTC
V gene: TRBV9; J gene: TRBJ2-1; clone size: few; D gene: TRBD2; CDR3 protein: CASSDLAGYRNEQFF; CDR3 DNA: TGTGCCAGCAGCGACCTAGCGGGTTATAGGAATGAGCAGTTCTTC
V gene: TRBV7-9; J gene: TRBJ1-6; clone size: many; D gene: TRBD1; CDR3 protein: CASSLEQGNSPLHF; CDR3 DNA: TGTGCCAGCAGCTTAGAACAGGGGAATTCACCCCTCCACTTT
V gene: TRBV12-3/TRBV12-4; J gene: TRBJ2-5; clone size: many; D gene: TRBD1; CDR3 protein: CASRRTGEQTQYF; CDR3 DNA: TGTGCCAGCAGGAGGACAGGGGAACAGACCCAGTACTTC
V gene: TRBV6-5; J gene: TRBJ2-1; clone size: NA; D gene: TRBD2; CDR3 protein: CASSYSTSGRRSSYNEQFF; CDR3 DNA: TGTGCCAGCAGTTACTCGACTAGCGGGAGGCGGAGCTCCTACAATGAGCAGTTCTTC
V gene: TRBV5-1; J gene: TRBJ2-1; clone size: many; D gene: TRBD2; CDR3 protein: CASRIGIVASGGAKGNEQFF; CDR3 DNA: TGCGCCAGCAGGATTGGGATTGTGGCTAGCGGGGGGGCCAAAGGGAATGAGCAGTTCTTC
V gene: TRBV27; J gene: TRBJ2-3; clone size: many; D gene: NA; CDR3 protein: CASRVRDFSTDTQYF; CDR3 DNA: TGTGCCAGCAGAGTTCGGGACTTTAGCACAGATACGCAGTATTTT
V gene: TRBV28; J gene: TRBJ2-4; clone size: few; D gene: NA; CDR3 protein: CASSFIGEVIQYF; CDR3 DNA: TGTGCCAGCAGTTTTATAGGGGAAGTCATTCAGTACTTC
V gene: TRBV5-1; J gene: TRBJ1-1; clone size: many; D gene: TRBD1; CDR3 protein: CASKTTGPMNTEAFF; CDR3 DNA: TGCGCCAGCAAAACGACAGGGCCTATGAACACTGAAGCTTTCTTT
V gene: TRBV7-9; J gene: TRBJ1-2; clone size: NA; D gene: TRBD1; CDR3 protein: CASSSLVGQGAFYGYTF; CDR3 DNA: TGTGCCAGCAGCTCCTTAGTGGGACAGGGGGCATTCTATGGCTACACCTTC
V gene: TRBV29-1; J gene: TRBJ1-1; clone size: NA; D gene: NA; CDR3 protein: CSVGAAEAFF; CDR3 DNA: TGCAGCGTTGGGGCAGCTGAAGCTTTCTTT
V gene: TRBV28; J gene: TRBJ2-1; clone size: many; D gene: NA; CDR3 protein: CASSFSRGLSYNEQFF; CDR3 DNA: TGTGCCAGCAGTTTTAGCCGGGGCCTCTCCTACAATGAGCAGTTCTTC
V gene: TRBV4-1; J gene: TRBJ2-5; clone size: many; D gene: TRBD2; CDR3 protein: CASSQDIMWTSGRAESETQYF; CDR3 DNA: TGCGCCAGCAGCCAAGATATTATGTGGACTAGCGGGAGGGCCGAGTCAGAGACCCAGTACTTC
V gene: TRBV6-1; J gene: TRBJ2-2; clone size: many; D gene: NA; CDR3 protein: CASKVGISNTGELFF; CDR3 DNA: TGTGCCAGCAAGGTCGGCATATCGAACACCGGGGAGCTGTTTTTT
V gene: TRBV11-2; J gene: TRBJ2-5; clone size: few; D gene: TRBD2; CDR3 protein: CASSAGVFQETQYF; CDR3 DNA: TGTGCCAGCAGCGCGGGGGTGTTCCAAGAGACCCAGTACTTC
V gene: TRBV29-1; J gene: TRBJ2-7; clone size: many; D gene: TRBD2; CDR3 protein: CSVEGGTSGSSYEQYF; CDR3 DNA: TGCAGCGTTGAGGGGGGGACTAGCGGGAGTTCCTACGAGCAGTACTTC
V gene: TRBV6-2/TRBV6-3; J gene: TRBJ1-5; clone size: few; D gene: NA; CDR3 protein: CASSRTDNQPQHF; CDR3 DNA: TGTGCCAGCAGCCGGACAGACAATCAGCCCCAGCATTTT
V gene: TRBV5-1; J gene: TRBJ2-5; clone size: many; D gene: TRBD2; CDR3 protein: CASSNRGASGGETQYF; CDR3 DNA: TGCGCCAGCAGCAACCGCGGGGCTAGCGGTGGAGAGACCCAGTACTTC
V gene: TRBV12-3/TRBV12-4; J gene: TRBJ2-2; clone size: many; D gene: NA; CDR3 protein: CASGKNTGELFF; CDR3 DNA: TGTGCCAGCGGAAAGAACACCGGGGAGCTGTTTTTT
V gene: TRBV7-3; J gene: TRBJ2-2; clone size: many; D gene: NA; CDR3 protein: CASRRGAGELFF; CDR3 DNA: TGTGCCAGCAGACGGGGAGCCGGGGAGCTGTTTTTT
V gene: TRBV12-3/TRBV12-4; J gene: TRBJ2-7; clone size: few; D gene: TRBD2; CDR3 protein: CASSFSGSGFEQYF; CDR3 DNA: TGTGCCAGCAGTTTTAGCGGGAGTGGTTTCGAGCAGTACTTC
V gene: TRBV2; J gene: TRBJ2-7; clone size: NA; D gene: NA; CDR3 protein: CASMTGRYYEQYF; CDR3 DNA: TGTGCCAGCATGACAGGTCGGTACTACGAGCAGTACTTC
V gene: TRBV5-6; J gene: TRBJ2-7; clone size: few; D gene: TRBD2; CDR3 protein: CASPKGLAGANGTYEQYF; CDR3 DNA: TGTGCCAGCCCAAAAGGACTAGCGGGAGCCAACGGAACGTACGAGCAGTACTTC
V gene: TRBV6-1; J gene: TRBJ2-1; clone size: NA; D gene: TRBD1; CDR3 protein: CASTSYGTENYNEQFF; CDR3 DNA: TGTGCCAGCACCTCATACGGGACAGAAAACTACAATGAGCAGTTCTTC
V gene: TRBV24-1; J gene: TRBJ2-6; clone size: NA; D gene: NA; CDR3 protein: CATSGGSGANVLTF; CDR3 DNA: TGTGCCACCAGTGGGGGCTCTGGGGCCAACGTCCTGACTTTC
V gene: TRBV29-1; J gene: TRBJ2-3; clone size: NA; D gene: NA; CDR3 protein: CSVLSRGTDTQYF; CDR3 DNA: TGCAGCGTTCTGAGTAGAGGCACAGATACGCAGTATTTT
V gene: TRBV5-1; J gene: TRBJ2-1; clone size: few; D gene: NA; CDR3 protein: CASSLGGTVGEQFF; CDR3 DNA: TGCGCCAGCAGCTTGGGAGGCACCGTGGGTGAGCAGTTCTTC
V gene: TRBV28; J gene: TRBJ2-3; clone size: few; D gene: TRBD2; CDR3 protein: CASSSPRLAGAQDTQYF; CDR3 DNA: TGTGCCAGCAGTTCGCCAAGACTAGCGGGGGCTCAAGATACGCAGTATTTT
V gene: TRBV7-9; J gene: TRBJ2-7; clone size: few; D gene: NA; CDR3 protein: CASSAHGGEQYF; CDR3 DNA: TGTGCCAGCAGCGCACATGGAGGCGAGCAGTACTTC
V gene: TRBV12-3/TRBV12-4; J gene: TRBJ2-1; clone size: NA; D gene: TRBD1; CDR3 protein: CASSFFRGPNEQFF; CDR3 DNA: TGTGCCAGCAGTTTTTTCAGGGGGCCCAATGAGCAGTTCTTC
V gene: TRBV20-1; J gene: TRBJ2-2; clone size: many; D gene: TRBD2; CDR3 protein: CSARGLARDTGELFF; CDR3 DNA: TGCAGTGCTAGAGGACTAGCCCGGGACACCGGGGAGCTGTTTTTT
V gene: TRBV6-7; J gene: TRBJ2-5; clone size: NA; D gene: NA; CDR3 protein: CASSYSSRGRGQETQYF; CDR3 DNA: TGTGCCAGCAGTTACTCGTCGCGGGGGCGGGGGCAAGAGACCCAGTACTTC
V gene: TRBV20-1; J gene: TRBJ1-1; clone size: many; D gene: NA; CDR3 protein: CSARDRGAQNTEAFF; CDR3 DNA: TGCAGTGCTAGAGACCGGGGGGCCCAGAACACTGAAGCTTTCTTT
V gene: TRBV4-3; J gene: TRBJ2-5; clone size: few; D gene: TRBD1; CDR3 protein: CASSQDRGLGSETQYF; CDR3 DNA: TGCGCCAGCAGCCAGGACAGGGGGTTAGGGTCAGAGACCCAGTACTTC